Below are 12 T cell receptor beta chains sequenced from a single sample in a study of cytomegalovirus exposure and HLA in healthy donors. A multiplex PCR was run with 60 Vbeta primers and 13 Jbeta primers. Produced via immunoSEQ multiplex PCR; TCRdb's table is partial and in-frame only. Seen here are 90,000 to 95,000 clones, around 80% observed once, and the top ten hold approximately 4.7%. The material sequenced was PBMCs. The receptors were gathered from a male donor in good health and CMV-seropositive.

The chain is built from TRBV5-4 and TRBJ1-2, with a possible D match to TRBD1 (6 bases). Germline V gene sequence: CDR1 SGHNT, CDR2 YYREEE (reference sequence). This CDR3 is 13 amino acids long. Trimming took off 0 bases at V and 3 bases at J, with 6 bases between the two ends. DNA for the CDR3: TGTGCCAGCAGCTTGGACAGGGACTATGGCTACACCTTC. It is translated as CASSLDRDYGYTF. The whole variable domain, remainder taken from reference TRBV5-4 and TRBJ1-2, is ETGVTQSPTHLIKTRGQQVTLRCSSQSGHNTVSWYQQALGQGPQFIFQYYREEENGRGNFPPRFSGLQFPNYSSELNVNALELDDSALYLCASSLDRDYGYTFGSGTRLTVV.

V usage is TRBV28 and J usage is TRBJ1-5; D not resolved. In germline, CDR1 is MDHEN, CDR2 SYDVKM. V shed 4 bases and J shed 0 bases, with 4 bases lying between them. The CDR3 runs to 13 residues. CDR3 sequence reads: CASSSLSNQPQHF. CDR3 nucleotides: TGTGCCAGCAGTTCCCTTAGCAATCAGCCCCAGCATTTT.

The V and J genes are TRBV4-2 and TRBJ2-7; 8 positions match TRBD2. This CDR3 contains 14 residues. From germline, CDR1 is LGHNA and CDR2 YNFKEQ. The V and J ends lost 0 bases and 3 bases, in that order; junction bases with no gene match: 1. CDR3 protein: CASSQDTSGYEQYF. The CDR3 region has the DNA TGTGCCAGCAGCCAAGATACTAGCGGCTACGAGCAGTACTTC.

The gene calls are TRBV5-4 and TRBJ1-2; possible D gene TRBD1, 5 bases. The germline V and J ends were trimmed by 2 bases and 4 bases, with 9 bases remaining between them. This CDR3 is 13 amino acids long. Germline V gene lookup returns CDR1 SGHNT and CDR2 YYREEE (reference sequence). CDR3 in DNA: TGTGCCAGCAGCTTAAGACAGCTCTATGGCTACACCTTC. Encoded protein: CASSLRQLYGYTF.

This rearrangement joins TRBV11-2 to TRBJ1-3, with 7 bases fitting TRBD1. Germline CDR1 SGHAT, CDR2 FQNNGV. Trimming at V came to 6 bases and at J to 0 bases, leaving 8 bases not matched to a gene. The CDR3 is made up of 16 amino acids. The CDR3 loop is CASRHTGTASGNTIYF. CDR3 nucleotides: TGTGCCAGCAGACATACCGGGACAGCCTCTGGAAACACCATATATTTT. Combining the CDR3 with reference TRBV11-2 and TRBJ1-3 gives the whole variable domain EAGVAQSPRYKIIEKRQSVAFWCNPISGHATLYWYQQILGQGPKLLIQFQNNGVVDDSQLPKDRFSAERLKGVDSTLKIQPAKLEDSAVYLCASRHTGTASGNTIYFGEGSWLTVV.

This chain connects TRBV6-5 to TRBJ1-2; a weak D match, TRBD1 (6 bases). V dropped 5 bases and J dropped 7 bases, with 14 bases sitting between them. This CDR3 has 13 amino acids. Germline lookup yields CDR1 MNHEY and CDR2 SVGAGI. The CDR3 sequence is CASSPAGVGGYTF. Written as DNA, the CDR3 is TGTGCCAGCAGTCCGGCAGGGGTTGGTGGCTACACCTTC.

The rearrangement joins TRBV5-5 to TRBJ2-1; TRBD1 agrees at 9 bases. The CDR3 totals 15 residues. Germline V CDR1 and CDR2: SGHKS, YYEKEE (reference sequence). J was trimmed by 6 bases and V by 3 bases; bases with no gene match: 7. CDR3 loop: CASSSPGQGINEQFF. The CDR3 DNA reads as TGTGCCAGCAGCTCGCCGGGACAGGGCATCAATGAGCAGTTCTTC.

This sequence joins TRBV7-7 and TRBJ1-4, with a weak D call TRBD1 (5 bases). Germline V gene sequence: CDR1 SSHAT, CDR2 FNYEAQ (reference sequence). The CDR3 sequence is 14 residues long. V shed 4 bases and J shed 3 bases, with 9 bases lying between them. The CDR3 DNA sequence: TGTGCCAGCAGCTCAGGGCTACCTAATGAAAAACTGTTTTTT. This gives the protein CASSSGLPNEKLFF.

This clone has only a few counts. The genes are TRBV6-5 and TRBJ1-6, with TRBD1 matching 7 bases. The CDR3 extends over 15 amino acids. Trimming removed 5 bases from V and 7 bases from J; junction bases left unmatched: 8. Germline V gene sequence: CDR1 MNHEY, CDR2 SVGAGI. The CDR3 nucleotides are TGTGCCAGCAGTCCGGACAGGCAATCAAATTCACCCCTCCACTTT. Translation gives CASSPDRQSNSPLHF.

This chain links TRBV7-2 with TRBJ1-1, with 7 bases fitting TRBD1. The germline V gene encodes CDR1 SGHTA and CDR2 FQGNSA. The CDR3 totals 16 residues. Losses at the gene ends were 1 base for V and 0 bases for J; bases not matched to a gene: 5. CDR3 sequence (DNA): TGTGCCAGCAGCTTAGTTGGGGGACAGTTGAACACTGAAGCTTTCTTT. Protein product: CASSLVGGQLNTEAFF.

This sequence joins TRBV7-9 and TRBJ1-2; D gene ambiguous. The CDR3 has 12 amino acids. V dropped 11 bases and J dropped 6 bases, with 16 bases sitting between them. Germline V CDR1 and CDR2: SEHNR, FQNEAQ (reference sequence). Here the CDR3 DNA reads TGTGCCGTCCTCTCGGGGAGCGATGGCTACACCTTC. This sequence encodes CAVLSGSDGYTF.

This chain links TRBV19 with TRBJ1-2, with D perhaps TRBD1 (5 bases). The V end was cut by 0 bases, the J end by 2 bases, with 10 bases between. CDR3 length: 15 residues. Per the germline V gene, CDR1 is LNHDA and CDR2 is SQIVND (reference sequence). The CDR3 bases are TGTGCCAGTAGTATAGACGACCGGGGGAACTATGGCTACACCTTC. Protein: CASSIDDRGNYGYTF.